The T cell receptor (beta chain) under discussion was sequenced for a study of cytomegalovirus exposure and HLA in healthy donors. Study details: Earlier, 150 million to 200 million T cells were analyzed, and 117 million unique TCR beta sequences were found among them.

Germline V gene data show CDR1 as KGHSH and CDR2 as LQKENI. Between the trimmed V and J ends, which lost 5 bases and 5 bases, there was a span of 18 bases. The CDR3 spans 15 residues. A word on this clone: Its specificity is unknown.

This PCR relied on a set of 60 Vbeta primers and 13 Jbeta primers. Clones were sequenced by immunoSEQ multiplex PCR, and TCRdb holds only the in-frame ones, with some missing. The sample yields 120,000 or so clones, roughly four fifths seen once. Study outcomes and limitations: Earlier results showed most TCR beta V segments being productive about 90% or about 30% of the time. A later analysis reportedly found fewer N-insertions in an Asian-associated ancestry cluster than the approximately 700-donor mean.

Sequenced sample: PBMCs. The clonotype was recovered from a male donor in good health and CMV-seropositive. This rearrangement joins TRBV18 to TRBJ2-5; TRBD2 is a possible D gene (6 bases). The CDR3 reads CASSSRSGQSETQYF. Here the CDR3 DNA reads TGTGCCAGCTCATCCCGGAGCGGGCAAAGCGAGACCCAGTACTTC.